This T cell receptor (beta chain) was found in a study of metastatic and nonmetastatic thyroid tumors. Study in general: Repertoires from malignant and benign thyroid patients were compared across blood and tumor or nodule tissue. Study-wide findings and caveats: Patients with malignant thyroid tumors reportedly had significantly higher TCR beta diversity than those with benign nodules, in blood and tumor.

The sample holds a few counts of this clone. Its antigen is unknown. V lost 6 bases to trimming and J lost 5 bases; unmatched junction nucleotides: 6. The CDR3 contains 14 residues. Germline assignment: CDR1 MNHNS and CDR2 SASEGT. Thyroid surgery was performed in patients who had received no treatment beforehand. In the source study's methods: Differences in CDR3 between clinicopathological groups were drawn on to build a classifier intended to discriminate distant-metastatic papillary thyroid cancer patients. TCRdb re-processed the PCR reads through MiXCR. What appears here as the V and J calls and clone size reflects TCRdb's work, not the paper's. The table lists 7,000 to 9,500 clones, around 20% of them singletons.

Sequencing was carried out using adjacent normal tissue. The V and J genes are TRBV6-1 and TRBJ1-1; TRBD1 matches at 10 bases. The receptor was derived from a female donor with papillary thyroid cancer or a benign thyroid nodule (not recorded which). Some clones in this sample may be carry-over from other donors' samples. CDR3 nucleotides: TGTGCCAGCAGAGCGGGGACAGGGGTTACTGAAGCTTTCTTT. The encoded protein is CASRAGTGVTEAFF.